The 7 T cell receptor beta chains given below trace back to one sample, sequenced in a study of vaccination and CD4 T cells after COVID-19 (dated by TCRdb to 2022 to 2024). Their antigens remain unidentified. The meaning of the sample's treatment or condition label: roughly ten-day PBMC culture with coronavirus spike peptide pools or control peptides (ViraFEST assay). The library came from PCR. TCRdb names Illumina iSeq 100 as the instrument used. At the Johns Hopkins FTIC core, DNA from the cultured CD4+ T cells underwent TCR sequencing with the Oncomine TCR Beta short-read assay. Through fastp at Q25 and MiXCR, TCRdb rebuilt clones from the public reads, retaining in-frame beta chains. Each entry merges the rows of one CDR3 protein and shows their most common DNA and genes. This sample holds roughly 13,000 distinct CDR3 sequences; about three fifths were observed only once. Approximately 14% of the sample is in the top ten clones.

The sample comprised CD4+ T cells from blood, cultured in vitro. Source of these receptors: a human donor who had recovered from COVID-19.

This clonotype appeared a single time. The V call is TRBV6-2 or TRBV6-3, the J call TRBJ2-1; weak D call: TRBD1 (6 bases). The CDR3 totals 14 residues. V was shortened by 0 bases and J by 10 bases, with 13 bases between the two germline ends. Germline CDR1 is MNHEY and CDR2 is SVGEGT. The CDR3 sequence: CASSYSKGGREQFF. CDR3 DNA: TGTGCCAGCAGTTACTCGAAAGGGGGTCGCGAGCAGTTCTTC.

The V and J genes are TRBV28 and TRBJ1-2, with TRBD1 matching 8 bases. V lost 5 bases and J lost 4; bases outside the gene matches: 6. The germline CDR1 and CDR2 sequences are MDHEN and SYDVKM. This CDR3 has 14 amino acids. Here the CDR3 reads CASSQYRGVYGYTF. CDR3 coding DNA: TGTGCCAGCAGTCAATACAGGGGGGTCTATGGCTACACCTTC.

This clonotype has more than one count but fewer than ten. V usage is TRBV6-1 and J usage is TRBJ2-7; 7 nucleotides match TRBD2. CDR1 MNHNS and CDR2 SASEGT come from the germline V gene. The J segment lost 3 bases and the V segment lost 6 bases, leaving 11 bases of the junction unmatched. The CDR3 has 15 amino acids. CDR3 region: CASSPRGERVYEQYF. The CDR3 nucleotides are TGTGCCAGCAGCCCCCGGGGGGAGAGAGTCTACGAGCAGTACTTC.

This chain links TRBV20-1 with TRBJ2-1; TRBD2 aligns across 9 bases. This CDR3 comprises 13 residues. The germline V gene has CDR1 DFQATT and CDR2 SNEGSKA (reference sequence). V lost 6 bases and J lost 6; bases outside the gene matches: 6. The CDR3 is CSASSGSGNEQFF. In nucleotides, the CDR3 is TGCAGTGCCAGTAGCGGGAGTGGCAATGAGCAGTTCTTC.

This chain uses TRBV7-6 with TRBJ1-1; no clear D. CDR1 is SGHVS and CDR2 is FNYEAQ in the germline V gene. Trimming removed 8 bases at V and 0 bases at J, with 10 bases between. The CDR3 covers 13 residues. As DNA, the CDR3 is TGTGCCAGCCGAGGTACCCTGAACACTGAAGCTTTCTTT. It codes for CASRGTLNTEAFF. Full variable domain (missing parts from reference TRBV7-6 and TRBJ1-1): GAGVSQSPRYKVTKRGQDVALRCDPISGHVSLYWYRQALGQGPEFLTYFNYEAQQDKSGLPNDRFSAERPEGSISTLTIQRTEQRDSAMYRCASRGTLNTEAFFGQGTRLTVV.

This clonotype was counted only a few times. The chain employs TRBV7-9 and TRBJ1-5, with D tentatively TRBD1 (6 bases). This CDR3 has 14 amino acids. In germline, CDR1 is SEHNR, CDR2 FQNEAQ (reference sequence). V was trimmed by 5 bases and J by 1 base, leaving 9 bases between them. CDR3 bases: TGTGCCAGCAGCCGGGACATAAGCAATCAGCCCCAGCATTTT. Translated: CASSRDISNQPQHF.

This rearrangement joins TRBV11-1 to TRBJ2-7; 8 bases fit TRBD1. After removal of 4 bases from V and 2 bases from J, the junction contained 10 bases not matched to a gene. CDR3 length: 16 amino acids. Germline assignment: CDR1 SGHAT and CDR2 FQDESV (reference sequence). DNA for the CDR3: TGTGCCAGCAGCTACGGGGTGGACAGGGCCGCCTACGAGCAGTACTTC. Its protein is CASSYGVDRAAYEQYF. The complete variable domain, with remaining parts taken from reference TRBV11-1 and TRBJ2-7, reads EAEVAQSPRYKITEKSQAVAFWCDPISGHATLYWYRQILGQGPELLVQFQDESVVDDSQLPKDRFSAERLKGVDSTLKIQPAELGDSAMYLCASSYGVDRAAYEQYFGPGTRLTVT.